Given below is one T cell receptor (beta chain) in context. The antigen is unknown. The CDR3 runs to 15 residues. Trimming removed 4 bases from V and 1 base from J; junction bases left unmatched: 1. CDR1 and CDR2 (germline): SGHAT, FQDESV (reference sequence). TCRdb re-derived calls from the reads in MiXCR, one entry per CDR3 protein. The sample consists of about 330,000 distinct CDR3 sequences, about 35% of them appearing once. This sample was included in a study of T cell repertoires in cytomegalovirus infection. V and J are TRBV11-1 and TRBJ2-7, with TRBD2 matching 13 bases. This TCR was recovered from a human donor in good health (CMV status not recorded). Some clones in this sample may be carry-over from other donors' samples. Sequencing was performed on cultured PBMCs, taken from culture after CMV antigen stimulation. CDR3 sequence reads: CASSWGLAGSYEQYF. CDR3 nucleotides: TGTGCCAGCAGCTGGGGACTAGCGGGATCCTACGAGCAGTACTTC.